This T cell receptor beta chain was documented in a study of T-cell reconstitution after alpha-beta-depleted transplantation in children. Construction of the TCRbeta library involved unique molecular identifiers. One entry per CDR3 protein results from TCRdb running MiXCR on the PCR reads. The sample lists hundreds of thousands of distinct CDR3 sequences, 15% to 20% occurring once. This clonotype was recorded a few times. Germline values: CDR1 LGHNA, CDR2 YSLEER. With 0 bases removed from V and 1 base from J, the gap between germline ends came to 13 bases. The CDR3 is 17 amino acids. The receptor comes from a male patient between 2 and 15 years old who had a stem cell transplant for acute lymphoblastic leukemia, so the T cells may come from the graft donor. The V and J genes are TRBV4-3 and TRBJ2-1, with TRBD2 as a possible D gene (6 bases). The source material was PBMCs, mostly from graft donor cells, sampled 360 days after TCRalphabeta/CD19-depleted stem cell transplant. This chain's CDR3 is CASSQDPTRLSYNEQFF. CDR3 in DNA: TGCGCCAGCAGCCAAGACCCGACTAGATTGTCCTACAATGAGCAGTTCTTC.